Sequencing of this TCR beta chain was carried out in a study of CD8 T cells in Susac syndrome. CDR3 length equals 16 residues. V dropped 5 bases and J dropped 3 bases, with 23 bases sitting between them. From germline, CDR1 is DFQATT and CDR2 SNEGSKA (reference sequence). Reverse transcription of about 0.5 to 1 ug RNA used random hexamers. TCRdb re-derived calls from the immunoSEQ multiplex PCR reads in MiXCR, one entry per CDR3 protein. The table shows about 300,000 distinct CDR3 sequences, with roughly 90% occurring only once. This sequence joins TRBV20-1 and TRBJ2-7; TRBD1 might be the D (6 bases). The source material was CD8+ T cells from PBMCs. The sequence derives from a human donor with multiple sclerosis. CDR3 in DNA: TGCAGTGCTCAGGGGCCTCAAGGGCAGTCGGGCTACGAGCAGTACTTC. Translation: CSAQGPQGQSGYEQYF.